A single sample is the source of the 25 T cell receptor beta chains below, sequenced in a study of T cell responses to AZD1222 COVID-19 vaccine. Clones were sequenced by immunoSEQ multiplex PCR, and TCRdb holds only the in-frame ones, with some missing. The top ten clones hold roughly a tenth of a sample with about 110,000 clones, roughly nine tenths of them seen once. Sample: peripheral blood, taken on day 0 of AZD1222 vaccination. These receptors originate from an adult in good health.

This clone was counted a few times. This sequence joins TRBV7-3 and TRBJ1-5; TRBD1 is a possible D gene (5 bases). This CDR3 is 13 amino acids long. With 8 bases removed from V and 5 bases from J, the gap between germline ends came to 13 bases. Germline-derived CDR1 and CDR2 are SGHTA and FQGTGA. The CDR3 bases are TGTGCCAGCTCCGAGGGGCAGGATCAGCCCCAGCATTTT. This codes for CASSEGQDQPQHF.

The V call is TRBV27, the J call TRBJ2-2; no reliable D call. The CDR3 totals 11 residues. The V gene lost 3 bases and the J gene lost 8 bases, with 4 bases spanning the gap. CDR1 MNHEY and CDR2 SMNVEV come from the germline V gene (reference sequence). The CDR3 is CASSFFGELFF. The CDR3 nucleotides read TGTGCCAGCAGTTTCTTTGGGGAGCTGTTTTTT.

The chain recombines TRBV25-1 with TRBJ1-2, with D unclear. CDR3 length equals 11 residues. V was clipped by 4 bases and J by 4 bases, with 4 bases between them. Germline CDR1 and CDR2: MGHDK and SYGVNS. This CDR3 is CASSGPYGYTF. For the CDR3, the DNA is TGTGCCAGCAGTGGCCCCTATGGCTACACCTTC.

The J gene is TRBJ2-1, the V gene TRBV11-3, with 10 positions matching TRBD2. CDR3 length equals 16 residues. V shed 1 base, J shed 10 bases, and the junction held 10 bases outside the gene matches. CDR1 SGHNT and CDR2 YENEEA come from the germline V gene. As DNA, the CDR3 is TGTGCCAGCAGCTTAGGGCAAGCGGGAGGGGTGGCCGAGCAGTTCTTC. It yields the protein CASSLGQAGGVAEQFF. The complete variable domain, with remaining parts taken from reference TRBV11-3 and TRBJ2-1, reads EAGVVQSPRYKIIEKKQPVAFWCNPISGHNTLYWYLQNLGQGPELLIRYENEEAVDDSQLPKDRFSAERLKGVDSTLKIQPAELGDSAVYLCASSLGQAGGVAEQFFGPGTRLTVL.

This clone was seen a single time. This chain joins TRBV27 and TRBJ2-7, with TRBD1 matching over 7 bases. Germline V gene data show CDR1 as MNHEY and CDR2 as SMNVEV (reference sequence). The CDR3 has 13 residues. Trimming removed 4 bases from V and 3 bases from J; junction bases left unmatched: 3. The DNA of the CDR3 is TGTGCCAGCAGTTCCAGACAGGGCTACGAGCAGTACTTC. Translation: CASSSRQGYEQYF.

The chain links TRBV28 to TRBJ2-7; 13 nucleotides match TRBD2. The V gene's germline CDR1 is MDHEN and CDR2 SYDVKM. This CDR3 is built from 15 residues. The trim removed 4 bases at V and 3 bases at J, leaving 3 bases unmatched. The CDR3 is CASSSGTSGIYEQYF. The CDR3 nucleotides read TGTGCCAGCAGTTCCGGGACTAGCGGGATCTACGAGCAGTACTTC.

The chain has TRBV28 and TRBJ2-7; TRBD1 aligns across 9 bases. CDR1 is MDHEN and CDR2 is SYDVKM in the germline V gene. This CDR3 contains 14 residues. The V segment lost 6 bases and the J segment 6 bases; nucleotides outside the gene matches: 9. The CDR3 nucleotides read TGTGCCAGCAGGTTCAGGGACAGGGCTCTCGAGCAGTACTTC. This gives the protein CASRFRDRALEQYF.

V and J are TRBV7-2 and TRBJ1-5; 9 bases agree with TRBD1. CDR1 and CDR2 (germline): SGHTA, FQGNSA. The V segment lost 6 bases and the J segment 6 bases; nucleotides outside the gene matches: 6. The CDR3 runs 14 residues. In DNA form, the CDR3 reads TGTGCCAGCAGTGCGGACAGGGGAACTCAGCCCCAGCATTTT. Its protein product is CASSADRGTQPQHF.

This chain connects TRBV5-4 to TRBJ1-1; tentatively, D is TRBD1 (5 bases). The CDR3 is made up of 14 amino acids. Germline CDR1 reads SGHNT; CDR2 reads YYREEE (reference sequence). Deletions cut 9 bases from V and 0 bases from J, with 15 bases between. Written as DNA, the CDR3 is TGTGCCAACCACCCCGGGGGAATGAACACTGAAGCTTTCTTT. Translation gives CANHPGGMNTEAFF. Looking up the rest from reference TRBV5-4 and TRBJ1-1 gives the full variable domain: ETGVTQSPTHLIKTRGQQVTLRCSSQSGHNTVSWYQQALGQGPQFIFQYYREEENGRGNFPPRFSGLQFPNYSSELNVNALELDDSALYLCANHPGGMNTEAFFGQGTRLTVV.

The chain combines TRBV6-5 with TRBJ1-1; D gene ambiguous. V lost 2 bases, J lost 2 bases, and 6 bases lay in between. The CDR3 sequence is 13 residues long. Germline CDR1 reads MNHEY; CDR2 reads SVGAGI. CDR3 loop: CASSYNRNTEAFF. The CDR3 DNA follows: TGTGCCAGCAGTTACAACCGCAACACTGAAGCTTTCTTT.

The J gene is TRBJ2-1, the V gene TRBV19; 10 bases are shared with TRBD2. Unmatched junction bases numbered 3, after V lost 6 bases and J lost 4 bases. This CDR3 contains 14 residues. Germline values: CDR1 LNHDA, CDR2 SQIVND (reference sequence). CDR3 region: CASRLAGGYNEQFF. CDR3 DNA sequence: TGTGCCAGTAGATTAGCGGGGGGTTACAATGAGCAGTTCTTC. The full variable domain, with the rest looked up from reference TRBV19 and TRBJ2-1, is DGGITQSPKYLFRKEGQNVTLSCEQNLNHDAMYWYRQDPGQGLRLIYYSQIVNDFQKGDIAEGYSVSREKKESFPLTVTSAQKNPTAFYLCASRLAGGYNEQFFGPGTRLTVL.

The chain recombines TRBV19 with TRBJ2-2, with a possible D match to TRBD1 (6 bases). Germline loops: CDR1 LNHDA, CDR2 SQIVND (reference sequence). This CDR3 region has 13 residues. Trimming removed 3 bases from V and 6 bases from J, with 8 bases in between. CDR3 nucleotide sequence: TGTGCCAGTAGTATCGGGACACCCGGGGAGCTGTTTTTT. Translating gives CASSIGTPGELFF.

The V call is TRBV5-8, the J call TRBJ2-5; TRBD2 aligns across 13 bases. This CDR3 spans 17 amino acids. Germline CDR1 and CDR2: SGHTS and YDEGEE. V dropped 4 bases and J dropped 1; count of bases not matched to a gene: 7. The CDR3 DNA follows: TGTGCCAGCAGCCCCCGACTAGCGGGAGGACCCCAAGAGACCCAGTACTTC. Its protein is CASSPRLAGGPQETQYF. Supplemented by reference TRBV5-8 and TRBJ2-5, the full variable domain reads EAGVTQSPTHLIKTRGQQATLRCSPISGHTSVYWYQQALGLGLQFLLWYDEGEERNRGNFPPRFSGRQFPNYSSELNVNALELEDSALYLCASSPRLAGGPQETQYFGPGTRLLVL.

The rearrangement links TRBV7-8 to TRBJ2-5; 7 bases map to TRBD1. The germline V gene encodes CDR1 SGHVS and CDR2 FQNEAQ. The V and J ends lost 5 bases and 6 bases, in that order; junction bases with no gene match: 6. CDR3 length: 13 residues. The CDR3, as DNA: TGTGCCAGCAGCGTCGACAGGGAACAGACCCAGTACTTC. Amino acid sequence: CASSVDREQTQYF. Together with reference TRBV7-8 and TRBJ2-5, the CDR3 gives the full variable domain: GAGVSQSPRYKVAKRGQDVALRCDPISGHVSLFWYQQALGQGPEFLTYFQNEAQLDKSGLPSDRFFAERPEGSVSTLKIQRTQQEDSAVYLCASSVDREQTQYFGPGTRLLVL.

V and J are TRBV5-1 and TRBJ2-5; TRBD1 aligns across 8 bases. The CDR3 is 16 amino acids. CDR1 and CDR2 (germline): SGHRS, YFSETQ. Trimming cost V 5 bases and J 5 bases; bases outside gene matches: 14. The chain's CDR3 is CASRHRGQGAGETQYF. CDR3 coding DNA: TGCGCCAGCAGACATCGGGGGCAGGGGGCCGGGGAGACCCAGTACTTC.

The CDR3 region has the DNA TGTGCCAGCAGCTTGCCCAACAGGGGGGTCGATAGCAATCAGCCCCAGCATTTT. This translates into CASSLPNRGVDSNQPQHF. This chain joins TRBV12-1 and TRBJ1-5; the table calls TRBD1, which could not be checked here. TRBV12-1 counts as a pseudogene. CDR3 length: 18 residues.

This rearrangement joins TRBV15 to TRBJ1-2; 8 nucleotides agree with TRBD1. With V trimmed by 0 bases and J by 7 bases, 10 bases remained unmatched. Germline CDR1 reads LNHNV; CDR2 reads YYDKDF (reference sequence). The CDR3 extends over 16 amino acids. The CDR3 nucleotides are TGTGCCACCAGCAGAGATGCGACAGGGGATAGGGGTGGCTACACCTTC. Translated, it gives CATSRDATGDRGGYTF.

This rearrangement joins TRBV5-1 to TRBJ2-3, with 9 positions matching TRBD1. CDR3 size: 18 residues. Looked up from germline, CDR1 is SGHRS and CDR2 is YFSETQ. The trim removed 0 bases at V and 3 bases at J, leaving 11 bases unmatched. The CDR3 sequence is CASSLVPVTGGTTDTQYF. As DNA, the CDR3 is TGCGCCAGCAGCTTGGTACCCGTAACAGGGGGCACGACAGATACGCAGTATTTT.

This clone was picked up a small number of times. V is TRBV7-9 and J is TRBJ1-2; unclear D gene. V dropped 1 base and J dropped 2 bases, with 8 bases sitting between them. The CDR3 is made up of 14 amino acids. Germline V gene data show CDR1 as SEHNR and CDR2 as FQNEAQ (reference sequence). The CDR3 reads CASSLVGSNYGYTF. The CDR3, as DNA: TGTGCCAGCAGCTTAGTCGGCAGCAACTATGGCTACACCTTC.

The CDR3 nucleotides are TGTGCCAGCAGGGGGCCAGGGGCCGACACCGGGGAGCTGTTTTTT. As protein: CASRGPGADTGELFF. The J gene is TRBJ2-2, the V gene TRBV6-5; perhaps TRBD1 as D (6 bases). V dropped 6 bases and J dropped 3 bases, with 14 bases sitting between them. Germline V gene sequence: CDR1 MNHEY, CDR2 SVGAGI. The CDR3 runs 15 residues.

This clone was found once. Mismatch with germline at one junction end may stem from a read error. The same CDR3 arises from other DNA sequences in this sample as well. CDR3 sequence: CSARVVETQYF. The CDR3, as DNA: TGCAGTGCAAGAGTGGTGGAGACCCAGTACTTC. The chain employs TRBV20-1 and TRBJ2-5; no clear D. The CDR3 has 11 residues. CDR1 is DFQATT and CDR2 is SNEGSKA in the germline V gene (reference sequence).

CDR3 in amino acids: CASNTRGAPDGYTF. In DNA, the CDR3 is TGTGCCAGCAACACCCGGGGGGCGCCGGATGGCTACACCTTC. The V and J genes are TRBV13 and TRBJ1-2, with D perhaps TRBD1 (6 bases). From germline, CDR1 is PRHDT and CDR2 FYEKMQ (reference sequence). The CDR3 contains 14 residues. V was cut by 7 bases and J by 6 bases, with 18 bases left in between.

This chain uses TRBV4-2 with TRBJ2-1; 9 bases line up with TRBD2. Germline lookup yields CDR1 LGHNA and CDR2 YNFKEQ. This CDR3 is 18 amino acids long. Germline trimming cut 0 bases from V and 3 bases from J; bases unmatched to any gene: 9. In DNA form, the CDR3 reads TGTGCCAGCAGCCAAGAACGCAGCGGGAGGCATTTCTACAATGAGCAGTTCTTC. The encoded protein is CASSQERSGRHFYNEQFF.

The V gene is TRBV28, the J gene TRBJ2-2, with TRBD1 identical over 10 bases. The CDR3 is 15 residues long. V trimming: 8 bases; J trimming: 2 bases; junction bases outside the gene matches: 5. Germline V lookup: CDR1 MDHEN, CDR2 SYDVKM. The CDR3, as DNA: TGTGCCAGCCGCCGACAGGGGGCAAACACCGGGGAGCTGTTTTTT. Its protein product is CASRRQGANTGELFF. The full variable domain, in which reference TRBV28 and TRBJ2-2 provide the parts outside the CDR3, is DVKVTQSSRYLVKRTGEKVFLECVQDMDHENMFWYRQDPGLGLRLIYFSYDVKMKEKGDIPEGYSVSREKKERFSLILESASTNQTSMYLCASRRQGANTGELFFGEGSRLTVL.

The J gene is TRBJ2-7, the V gene TRBV19, with a tentative D call TRBD1 (5 bases). V lost 5 bases and J lost 0, with 11 bases in between. Germline CDR1 LNHDA, CDR2 SQIVND (reference sequence). The CDR3 is 14 amino acids. DNA for the CDR3: TGTGCCAGTAGTCCCACAGGTTACTCCTACGAGCAGTACTTC. It is translated as CASSPTGYSYEQYF.